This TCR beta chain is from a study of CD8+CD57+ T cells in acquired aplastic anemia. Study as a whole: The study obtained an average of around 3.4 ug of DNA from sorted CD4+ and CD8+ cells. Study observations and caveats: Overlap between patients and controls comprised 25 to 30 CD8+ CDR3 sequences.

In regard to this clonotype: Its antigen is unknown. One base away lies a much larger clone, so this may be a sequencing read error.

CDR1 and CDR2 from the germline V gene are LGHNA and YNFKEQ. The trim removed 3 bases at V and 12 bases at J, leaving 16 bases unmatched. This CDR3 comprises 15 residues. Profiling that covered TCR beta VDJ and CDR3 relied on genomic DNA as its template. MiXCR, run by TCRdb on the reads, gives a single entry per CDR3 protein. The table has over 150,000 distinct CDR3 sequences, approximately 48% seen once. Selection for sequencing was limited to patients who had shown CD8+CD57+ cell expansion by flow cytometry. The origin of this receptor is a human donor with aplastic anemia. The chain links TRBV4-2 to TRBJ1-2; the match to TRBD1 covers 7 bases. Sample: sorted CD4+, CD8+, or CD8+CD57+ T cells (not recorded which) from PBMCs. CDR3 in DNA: TGTGCCAGCAGCCACCCGGGGCAGGGGGTTCTCGGCGACACCTTC. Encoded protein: CASSHPGQGVLGDTF.